The 26 T cell receptor beta chains reported below all come from one sample, sequenced in a study of blood T cells in healthy people across ages. Primers used in a second PCR of about 6 to 11 cycles were a sample-barcoded 5' primer and a J-beta primer mix. TCRdb re-called the 5' RACE reads with MiXCR, one entry per CDR3 protein. Found here are approximately 1.5 million distinct CDR3 sequences, under 55% of them singletons; the top ten hold around 4%. Sequencing used blood. Every receptor here comes from a woman between 18 and 29 years old in good health.

V and J are TRBV6-5 and TRBJ2-7; D might be TRBD2 (5 bases). Looked up from germline, CDR1 is MNHEY and CDR2 is SVGAGI. V was shortened by 11 bases and J by 4 bases, with 12 bases between the two germline ends. The CDR3 contains 11 residues. CDR3 nucleotides: TGTGCCTCGGGTTGGGAGTACGAGCAGTACTTC. It specifies CASGWEYEQYF.

The chain combines TRBV9 with TRBJ2-1; TRBD2 aligns across 13 bases. The V segment lost 3 bases and the J segment 13 bases; nucleotides outside the gene matches: 7. This CDR3 contains 14 residues. Germline CDR1 and CDR2: SGDLS and YYNGEE. The CDR3 region has the DNA TGTGCCAGCAGCGGCCTGGGACTAGCGGGAACCCAGTTCTTC. Translating gives CASSGLGLAGTQFF.

The CDR3 here is CASSTDAGRKLRGNQPQHF. CDR3 nucleotide sequence: TGTGCCAGCAGCACCGACGCGGGGCGAAAACTACGGGGCAATCAGCCCCAGCATTTT. V is TRBV6-1 and J is TRBJ1-5, with D possibly being TRBD1 (5 bases). Trimming removed 6 bases at V and 2 bases at J, with 26 bases between. The CDR3 is 19 amino acids. Germline CDR1 and CDR2: MNHNS and SASEGT.

The chain combines TRBV12-5 with TRBJ2-7; possible D gene TRBD1, 5 bases. Trimming pared 3 bases from V and 4 bases from J, leaving 7 bases between. The CDR3 runs to 12 residues. Germline V gene lookup returns CDR1 LGHNT and CDR2 FRNRAP. The CDR3 bases are TGTGCTAGTGGTTTCAGGGTATACGAGCAGTACTTC. It specifies CASGFRVYEQYF.

The J gene is TRBJ1-1, the V gene TRBV15; D not resolved. V lost 1 base and J 0 bases, leaving 12 bases between the germline ends. The length of the CDR3 is 16 residues. Germline CDR1 and CDR2: LNHNV and YYDKDF (reference sequence). The CDR3 DNA reads TGTGCCACCAGCAGAGGGGTCGGGAATCTGAACACTGAAGCTTTCTTT. It specifies CATSRGVGNLNTEAFF.

CDR3: CASSLYLGAYEQYF. The CDR3, as DNA: TGTGCCAGCAGTTTATACCTGGGGGCGTACGAGCAGTACTTC. The J gene is TRBJ2-7, the V gene TRBV28; TRBD1 might be the D (6 bases). Deletions cut 1 base from V and 4 bases from J, with 11 bases between. CDR1 MDHEN and CDR2 SYDVKM come from the germline V gene. This CDR3 is 14 amino acids long.

The gene calls are TRBV28 and TRBJ1-1; TRBD1 matches 8 bases. Losses at the gene ends were 5 bases for V and 6 bases for J; bases not matched to a gene: 8. Germline values: CDR1 MDHEN, CDR2 SYDVKM. This CDR3 comprises 14 residues. CDR3 region: CASSTRQGPPEAFF. The CDR3 bases are TGTGCCAGCAGTACCAGACAGGGGCCCCCTGAAGCTTTCTTT.

As concerns this clonotype: A much larger clone differs by one base, so this may be a read error. The V gene is TRBV27, the J gene TRBJ1-4, with D perhaps matching TRBD1 (5 bases). The CDR3 is 14 amino acids. Looked up from germline, CDR1 is MNHEY and CDR2 is SMNVEV (reference sequence). Trimming shortened V by 5 bases and J by 5 bases, and 12 bases separated the two germline ends. The CDR3 coding sequence is TGTGCCAGCAGTGTTGGCAGGGCGAATGAAAAACTGTTTTTT. It codes for CASSVGRANEKLFF.

The chain couples TRBV6-2 or TRBV6-3 to TRBJ2-3, with 8 bases aligning to TRBD2. CDR1 MNHEY and CDR2 SVGEGT come from the germline V gene. V dropped 6 bases and J dropped 2; count of bases not matched to a gene: 7. The CDR3 has 15 residues. Here the CDR3 reads CASRSGLAYTDTQYF. The DNA of the CDR3 is TGTGCCAGCAGATCCGGACTAGCCTACACAGATACGCAGTATTTT.

This clonotype has only a few counts. The genes are TRBV4-3 and TRBJ2-2, with TRBD2 matching 10 bases. Germline V lookup: CDR1 LGHNA, CDR2 YSLEER. V gave up 0 bases and J gave up 1 base; unmatched junction bases: 5. This CDR3 is 18 amino acids long. The CDR3 loop reads CASSQEQLAGWNTGELFF. The CDR3 DNA reads as TGCGCCAGCAGCCAAGAGCAACTAGCGGGGTGGAACACCGGGGAGCTGTTTTTT.

The J gene is TRBJ2-1, the V gene TRBV7-2, with 11 positions matching TRBD1. Germline loops: CDR1 SGHTA, CDR2 FQGNSA. V was clipped by 5 bases and J by 7 bases; unmatched bases: 7. This CDR3 is built from 15 residues. This chain's CDR3 is CASSTGQGAWNEQFF. CDR3 in DNA: TGTGCCAGCAGCACAGGACAGGGGGCCTGGAATGAGCAGTTCTTC.

The chain joins TRBV7-8 to TRBJ2-3, with D possibly being TRBD1 (6 bases). The CDR3 spans 16 residues. The V end lost 2 bases, the J end lost 1 base, and 13 bases lay between the germline ends. The V gene's germline CDR1 is SGHVS and CDR2 FQNEAQ. CDR3 in DNA: TGTGCCAGCAGCTTAAGAGGGGGATTCGGCACAGATACGCAGTATTTT. It is translated as CASSLRGGFGTDTQYF.

About this clonotype: This may stem from a read error, because a much larger clone lies one nucleotide away. This CDR3 reads CASSRTWLAGGNNEQFF. In nucleotides, the CDR3 is TGTGCCAGCAGCCGAACCTGGCTAGCGGGGGGGAACAATGAGCAGTTCTTC. The chain carries TRBV6-2 or TRBV6-3 and TRBJ2-1, with TRBD2 matching over 12 bases. The length of the CDR3 is 17 residues. The germline V gene has CDR1 MNHEY and CDR2 SVGEGT. V trimming: 6 bases; J trimming: 5 bases; junction bases outside the gene matches: 11.

The chain carries TRBV27 and TRBJ1-2; no clear D. The length of the CDR3 is 13 residues. The V gene lost 5 bases and the J gene lost 4 bases, with 11 bases spanning the gap. Germline V gene data show CDR1 as MNHEY and CDR2 as SMNVEV (reference sequence). CDR3 bases: TGTGCCAGCAGTGGCAGCTCGGGCTATGGCTACACCTTC. Its protein is CASSGSSGYGYTF.

J is TRBJ1-1 and V is TRBV14, with D possibly TRBD1 on 5 matching bases. Germline values: CDR1 SGHDN, CDR2 FVKESK. V lost 3 bases and J lost 5, with 19 bases in between. This CDR3 is 16 amino acids long. The CDR3 region has the DNA TGTGCCAGCAGCCACCACCGTGTCGGGGGAAAGACTGAAGCTTTCTTT. Translated, it gives CASSHHRVGGKTEAFF.

A remark on this clonotype: The CDR3 does not end in the conserved phenylalanine or tryptophan, so this is likely a read error. The chain recombines TRBV2 with TRBJ2-7; the match to TRBD1 covers 8 bases. The DNA end is a closer match to TRBJ2-5, so the J assignment may be wrong. Germline V lookup: CDR1 SNHLY, CDR2 FYNNEI. This CDR3 region has 14 residues. CDR3 region: CASSSRGLRETQYY. The CDR3 region has the DNA TGTGCCAGCAGCTCCAGGGGGCTTCGCGAGACCCAGTACTAC.

This chain joins TRBV12-3 or TRBV12-4 and TRBJ1-5, with 9 bases fitting TRBD1. This CDR3 spans 16 amino acids. Trimming took 3 bases from V and 0 from J; bases not matched to a gene: 3. The CDR3 region is CASSFEGQGSNQPQHF. CDR3 DNA sequence: TGTGCCAGCAGTTTTGAGGGACAGGGTAGCAATCAGCCCCAGCATTTT.

The chain is built from TRBV20-1 and TRBJ1-1; D may be TRBD1 (5 bases). V was shortened by 3 bases and J by 4 bases, with 15 bases between the two germline ends. The CDR3 contains 14 residues. CDR1 and CDR2 from the germline V gene are DFQATT and SNEGSKA (reference sequence). The CDR3 sequence: CSARAGDYGTEAFF. In DNA form, the CDR3 reads TGCAGTGCTAGGGCCGGGGACTATGGCACTGAAGCTTTCTTT.

This clonotype was counted at least ten times. This chain joins TRBV12-3 or TRBV12-4 and TRBJ2-3; 12 nucleotides agree with TRBD2. Unmatched junction bases numbered 4, after V lost 6 bases and J lost 0 bases. There are 16 residues in the CDR3. CDR3 sequence: CASSRGLAGSTDTQYF. CDR3 DNA sequence: TGTGCCAGCAGCCGAGGACTAGCGGGGAGCACAGATACGCAGTATTTT.

The chain carries TRBV13 and TRBJ1-6; TRBD1 agrees at 7 bases. Germline V gene sequence: CDR1 PRHDT, CDR2 FYEKMQ (reference sequence). V shed 6 bases, J shed 4 bases, and the junction held 6 bases outside the gene matches. This CDR3 has 15 amino acids. The CDR3 DNA sequence: TGTGCCAGCAGTCCCGGACAGGCATATAATTCACCCCTCCACTTT. Its protein product is CASSPGQAYNSPLHF.

The chain employs TRBV5-6 and TRBJ1-6, with 7 bases matching TRBD1. V was pared by 2 bases and J by 2 bases, with 4 bases of the junction left unmatched. Germline assignment: CDR1 SGHDT and CDR2 YYEEEE. CDR3 length: 16 residues. The CDR3 DNA follows: TGTGCCAGCAGCTTAACAGGGGCTACCTATAATTCACCCCTCCACTTT. This gives the protein CASSLTGATYNSPLHF.

The V and J genes are TRBV7-3 and TRBJ2-1, with TRBD2 matching over 9 bases. V dropped 1 base and J dropped 4; count of bases not matched to a gene: 2. Germline CDR1 SGHTA, CDR2 FQGTGA. This CDR3 region has 15 residues. The CDR3 protein is CASSLISGRYNEQFF. CDR3 nucleotide sequence: TGTGCCAGCAGCTTAATTAGCGGGAGATACAATGAGCAGTTCTTC.

The chain uses TRBV9 and TRBJ1-5; tentatively, D is TRBD1 (5 bases). Trimming stripped 3 bases from V and 1 base from J, with 11 bases between. This CDR3 is built from 15 residues. CDR1 is SGDLS and CDR2 is YYNGEE in the germline V gene. CDR3 sequence reads: CASSAQGRSNQPQHF. The CDR3 DNA is TGTGCCAGCAGCGCTCAGGGTCGAAGCAATCAGCCCCAGCATTTT.

This chain joins TRBV6-5 and TRBJ2-2; TRBD2 matches at 11 bases. V shed 8 bases and J 6 bases; nucleotides not matched to a gene: 8. Germline CDR1 reads MNHEY; CDR2 reads SVGAGI. This CDR3 has 15 residues. DNA for the CDR3: TGTGCCAGCGCGACTCCGGGACTAGCGGCCGGGGAGCTGTTTTTT. This codes for CASATPGLAAGELFF.

The rearrangement links TRBV24-1 to TRBJ2-5, with unresolved D. The V end lost 3 bases, the J end lost 5 bases, and 9 bases lay between the germline ends. Germline CDR1 and CDR2: KGHDR and SFDVKD. The CDR3 covers 13 residues. The CDR3 loop is CATSDGVEETQYF. The DNA of the CDR3 is TGTGCCACCAGTGATGGCGTTGAGGAGACCCAGTACTTC.

The DNA for the CDR3 is TGTGCCAGCAGTTTCCCATTGGGGGACGAGCAGTACTTC. Protein: CASSFPLGDEQYF. The chain combines TRBV12-3 or TRBV12-4 with TRBJ2-4; TRBD1 or TRBD2 may be the D gene (5 bases each). The J call may be incorrect, as the DNA end agrees better with TRBJ2-7. There are 13 residues in the CDR3.